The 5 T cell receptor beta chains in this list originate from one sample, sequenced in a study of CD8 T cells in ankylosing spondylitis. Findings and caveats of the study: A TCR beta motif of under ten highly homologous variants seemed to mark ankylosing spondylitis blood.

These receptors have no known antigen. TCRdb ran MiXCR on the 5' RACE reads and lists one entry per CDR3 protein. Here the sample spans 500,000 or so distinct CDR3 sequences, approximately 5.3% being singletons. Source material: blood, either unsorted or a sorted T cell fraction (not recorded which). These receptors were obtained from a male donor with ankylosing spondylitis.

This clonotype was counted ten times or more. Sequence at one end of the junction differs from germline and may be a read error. CDR3 region: CASSLDYRGLWYAF. In nucleotides, the CDR3 is TGCGCCAGCAGCTTGGATTACAGGGGCCTATGGTACGCCTTC. This chain joins TRBV5-1 and TRBJ1-2; 7 bases fit TRBD1. The germline gives CDR1 SGHRS, CDR2 YFSETQ. The CDR3 spans 14 residues.

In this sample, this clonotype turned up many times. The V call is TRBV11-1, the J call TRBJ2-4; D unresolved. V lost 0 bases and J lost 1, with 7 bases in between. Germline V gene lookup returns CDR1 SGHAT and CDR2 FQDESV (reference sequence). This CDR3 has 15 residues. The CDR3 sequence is CASSLAGSAKNIQYF. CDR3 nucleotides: TGTGCCAGCAGCTTAGCGGGCAGTGCCAAAAACATTCAGTACTTC. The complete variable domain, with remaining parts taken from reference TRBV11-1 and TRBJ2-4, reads EAEVAQSPRYKITEKSQAVAFWCDPISGHATLYWYRQILGQGPELLVQFQDESVVDDSQLPKDRFSAERLKGVDSTLKIQPAELGDSAMYLCASSLAGSAKNIQYFGAGTRLSVL.

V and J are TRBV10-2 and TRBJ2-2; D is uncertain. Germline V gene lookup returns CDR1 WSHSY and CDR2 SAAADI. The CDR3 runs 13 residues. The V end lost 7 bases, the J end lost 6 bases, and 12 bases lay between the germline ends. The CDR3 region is CASKDTDAGELFF. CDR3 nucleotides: TGCGCCAGCAAGGATACTGACGCCGGGGAGCTGTTTTTT.

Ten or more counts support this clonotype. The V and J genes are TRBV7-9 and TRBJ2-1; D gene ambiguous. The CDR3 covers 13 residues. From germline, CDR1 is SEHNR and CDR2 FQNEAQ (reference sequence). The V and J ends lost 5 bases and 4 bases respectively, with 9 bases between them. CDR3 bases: TGTGCCAGCAGCCAAAACTATTACAATGAGCAGTTCTTC. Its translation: CASSQNYYNEQFF.

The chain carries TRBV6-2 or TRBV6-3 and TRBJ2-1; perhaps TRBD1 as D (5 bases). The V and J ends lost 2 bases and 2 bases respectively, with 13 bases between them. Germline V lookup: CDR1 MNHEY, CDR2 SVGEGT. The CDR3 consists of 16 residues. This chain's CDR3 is CASSYRVQGAYNEQFF. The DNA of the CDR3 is TGTGCCAGCAGTTACAGAGTCCAGGGTGCCTACAATGAGCAGTTCTTC.